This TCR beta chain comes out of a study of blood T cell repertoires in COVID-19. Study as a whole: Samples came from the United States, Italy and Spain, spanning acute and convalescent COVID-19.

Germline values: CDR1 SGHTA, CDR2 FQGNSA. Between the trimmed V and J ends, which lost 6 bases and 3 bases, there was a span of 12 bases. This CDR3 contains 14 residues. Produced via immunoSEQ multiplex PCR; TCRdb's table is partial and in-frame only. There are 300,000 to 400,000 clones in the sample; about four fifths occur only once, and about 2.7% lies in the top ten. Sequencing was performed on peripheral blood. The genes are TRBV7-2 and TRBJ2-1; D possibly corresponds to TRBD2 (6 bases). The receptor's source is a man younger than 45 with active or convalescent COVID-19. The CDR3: CASRPPGVYNEQFF. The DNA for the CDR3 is TGTGCCAGCAGGCCCCCGGGAGTCTACAATGAGCAGTTCTTC.